Sequencing of this TCR beta chain was carried out in a study of shared clonotypes between healthy human individuals. As for the study in general: Per donor, CD8 memory used one plate, CD8 naive used two, CD4 memory used three and CD4 naive used three.

In the original analysis: ImmunoSEQ supplied junction-only sequences lacking quality scores, so filtering was different. Repertoires were generated with immunoSEQ multiplex PCR, while TCRdb's copy carries only in-frame clones and drops some. That table supplies the V and J calls and clone size; D and trimming were determined from the DNA. The sample includes 2.3 million or so clones, over 90% seen only once; the top ten take approximately 0.4%. This clone was seen just once. This clonotype originated in a man in his late teens or twenties in good health. Some clones in this sample may be carry-over from other donors' samples. The sample taken for sequencing was naive CD4+ T cells from PBMCs. Subset specified: CD45RA+ positively selected.

DNA for the CDR3: TGTGCCAGCAGTTTATCGCGCCGGCGGGGGAACACCGGGGAGCTGTTTTTT. As protein: CASSLSRRRGNTGELFF. The chain has TRBV27 and TRBJ2-2; a possible D gene is TRBD2 (6 bases). The CDR3 covers 17 residues. V was cut by 0 bases and J by 1 base, with 12 bases left in between. CDR1 is MNHEY, CDR2 SMNVEV, per germline (reference sequence).